These T cell receptor beta chains were read from a single sample in a study of T cells expressing NK-cell markers. TCRdb reprocessed the 5' RACE reads, keeping one entry per CDR3 protein, no DNA. This repertoire includes fewer than 550,000 distinct CDR3 sequences. Sequencing input: blood T cells: a sorted CD56 or NKG2C T cell subset, CD4+ or CD8+ T cells, or bulk PBMC T cells (not recorded which). The receptor source for this set is a woman between 45 and 60 years old in good health. CDR3s include the opening cysteine and the closing phenylalanine or tryptophan.

cdr3_aa	v_call	j_call
CASSHPRSVPEQFF	TRBV4-2	TRBJ2-1
CASSSSGIPEQFF	TRBV7-9	TRBJ2-1
CASSSLYLRQFF	TRBV11-2	TRBJ2-1
CASRPTGSDGYTF	TRBV5-1	TRBJ1-2
CASTPQRGRQRRQETQYF	TRBV7-2	TRBJ2-5
CASSEHGEWNEQFF	TRBV10-1	TRBJ2-1
CASSDPPPYQPQHF	TRBV6-2/TRBV6-3	TRBJ1-5
CASRRGQGNTEAFF	TRBV6-1	TRBJ1-1
CASGGGLSTDTQYF	TRBV5-1	TRBJ2-3
CASSDGQADPYTF	TRBV3-1	TRBJ1-2
CSASQLAARGEQFF	TRBV20-1	TRBJ2-1